This TCR beta chain stems from a study of T cell repertoires in cytomegalovirus infection. The overall study: The authors used CMV epitopes that were HLA-C-restricted (recently identified) and HLA-B-restricted (well studied). From public TCR beta signatures came an indication of both CMV infection and matching HLA type.

Each CDR3 protein is one row after TCRdb ran MiXCR on the reads. The table includes about 57,000 distinct CDR3 sequences, 20% to 25% detected once. Trimming removed 0 bases from V and 5 bases from J, with 11 bases in between. The CDR3 is 14 residues long. The germline V gene encodes CDR1 SGHVS and CDR2 FNYEAQ. Overall study results and limits: HLA-C-restricted, CMV-specific TCR beta clonotypes were dominant ex vivo.

This clonotype showed up just a few times. Its specificity is not known. The material sequenced was CD8+ T cells from cultured PBMCs, taken from culture after CMV antigen stimulation. The sequence came from a human donor in good health (CMV status not recorded). Some clones in this sample may be carry-over from other donors' samples. The chain has TRBV7-6 and TRBJ2-7, with a weak D call TRBD1 (6 bases). CDR3 in amino acids: CASSLAGARDEQYF. The CDR3 nucleotides read TGTGCCAGCAGCTTAGCGGGGGCAAGGGACGAGCAGTACTTC.